The 22 T cell receptor beta chains given below trace back to one sample, sequenced in a study of blood T cell repertoires in COVID-19. The method was immunoSEQ multiplex PCR; TCRdb's version includes in-frame clones alone and lacks a portion of them. The data show about 150,000 clones, over 75% seen once. The sample was peripheral blood. Receptor source: a man aged 18 to 35 with COVID-19, enrolled during active disease.

The gene calls are TRBV18 and TRBJ1-1; tentatively, D is TRBD1 (6 bases). Germline V gives CDR1 KGHSH, CDR2 LQKENI. The germline V and J ends were trimmed by 2 bases and 5 bases, with 15 bases remaining between them. This CDR3 spans 15 amino acids. CDR3 bases: TGTGCCAGCTCACCAGGGGGCGCCGATAGGACTGAAGCTTTCTTT. Amino acids: CASSPGGADRTEAFF.

This sequence joins TRBV3-1 (or the pseudogene TRBV3-2) and TRBJ1-1; 8 nucleotides match TRBD1. V was pared by 1 base and J by 7 bases, with 5 bases of the junction left unmatched. In germline, CDR1 is LGHDT, CDR2 YNNKEL (reference sequence). This CDR3 has 14 residues. As DNA, the CDR3 is TGTGCCAGCAGCCAAGTGGACAGGGATGGTGAAGCTTTCTTT. Protein sequence: CASSQVDRDGEAFF.

The chain is built from TRBV9 and TRBJ2-2; D not resolved. The V gene's germline CDR1 is SGDLS and CDR2 YYNGEE. This CDR3 spans 14 amino acids. The V and J ends lost 4 bases and 4 bases respectively, with 11 bases between them. CDR3 region: CASSPQQFTGELFF. In nucleotides, the CDR3 is TGTGCCAGCAGCCCCCAACAGTTCACCGGGGAGCTGTTTTTT.

The chain is built from TRBV5-1 and TRBJ2-3, with D possibly being TRBD2 (5 bases). This CDR3 is 15 amino acids long. The germline V gene encodes CDR1 SGHRS and CDR2 YFSETQ. Between the trimmed V and J ends, which lost 0 bases and 2 bases, there was a span of 10 bases. The chain's CDR3 is CASSLEGRVTDTQYF. CDR3 nucleotides: TGCGCCAGCAGCTTGGAAGGGCGGGTCACAGATACGCAGTATTTT.

The chain is built from TRBV20-1 and TRBJ1-2, with 7 bases lining up with TRBD1. CDR1 is DFQATT and CDR2 is SNEGSKA in the germline V gene (reference sequence). The V and J ends lost 6 bases and 9 bases, in that order; junction bases with no gene match: 7. The CDR3 contains 11 residues. The CDR3, as DNA: TGCAGTGCAAGACAGGGAGGGAGCTACACCTTC. Translating gives CSARQGGSYTF.

V and J are TRBV11-3 and TRBJ2-7; 16 nucleotides match TRBD2. Germline-derived CDR1 and CDR2 are SGHNT and YENEEA. V trimming: 1 base; J trimming: 4 bases; junction bases outside the gene matches: 7. The CDR3 is 18 residues long. The CDR3 DNA sequence: TGTGCCAGCAGCTTAGGGGGAGGGACTAGCGGGAGGGGATACGAGCAGTACTTC. This sequence encodes CASSLGGGTSGRGYEQYF.

The chain links TRBV5-6 to TRBJ2-7, with 9 bases lining up with TRBD1. The CDR3 is made up of 15 amino acids. The V gene's germline CDR1 is SGHDT and CDR2 YYEEEE. J lost 7 bases, V lost 6 bases, and 14 bases had no gene match. The CDR3 sequence is CASNPPGTGLVEQYF. The CDR3 bases are TGTGCCAGCAACCCCCCCGGGACAGGGCTGGTAGAGCAGTACTTC.

The rearrangement links TRBV2 to TRBJ2-7; TRBD1 matches at 8 bases. The CDR3 is made up of 16 amino acids. The junction had 11 bases not matched to a gene; V was cut back by 0 bases and J by 7 bases. Germline V gene lookup returns CDR1 SNHLY and CDR2 FYNNEI. The CDR3 sequence is CASSEARGQGAPEQYF. In DNA form, the CDR3 reads TGTGCCAGCAGTGAAGCTCGAGGGCAGGGGGCGCCTGAGCAGTACTTC.

This clone was observed once. V gene TRBV6-5 combines with J gene TRBJ2-3; the D is unclear. There are 15 residues in the CDR3. Trimming took off 2 bases at V and 2 bases at J, with 11 bases between the two ends. Germline V CDR1 and CDR2: MNHEY, SVGAGI. CDR3 DNA: TGTGCCAGCAGTTACGGCGGCAACCCCACAGATACGCAGTATTTT. This gives the protein CASSYGGNPTDTQYF.

V gene TRBV4-2 combines with J gene TRBJ2-1; D remains unclear. The germline V gene has CDR1 LGHNA and CDR2 YNFKEQ. The CDR3 spans 13 residues. The ends were cut back, 3 bases at V and 9 bases at J, with 12 bases in the middle. Here the CDR3 DNA reads TGTGCCAGCAGCCATGTAAGCGAAGGTGAGCAGTTCTTC. Protein sequence: CASSHVSEGEQFF.

The gene calls are TRBV12-3 or TRBV12-4 and TRBJ1-6; no firm D call. Trimming pared 6 bases from V and 7 bases from J, leaving 10 bases between. This CDR3 is 13 amino acids long. The chain's CDR3 is CASSYLENSPLHF. The CDR3 nucleotides are TGTGCCAGCAGCTACCTCGAAAATTCACCCCTCCACTTT.

This rearrangement joins TRBV7-3 to TRBJ1-1; 7 nucleotides match TRBD1. Germline CDR1 SGHTA, CDR2 FQGTGA. The CDR3 has 13 amino acids. The trim removed 5 bases at V and 5 bases at J, leaving 5 bases unmatched. CDR3 loop: CASSPQGLTEAFF. In DNA form, the CDR3 reads TGTGCCAGCAGCCCACAGGGGCTTACTGAAGCTTTCTTT.

DNA of the CDR3: TGTGCCAGTAGTATAGAGGCAGGGGGTAGTAATGAGCAGTTCTTC. It encodes CASSIEAGGSNEQFF. The rearrangement joins TRBV19 to TRBJ2-1; 7 bases are shared with TRBD1. CDR3 length: 15 residues. Germline CDR1 and CDR2: LNHDA and SQIVND (reference sequence). With 0 bases clipped from V and 7 bases from J, the junction kept 6 bases outside the gene matches.

The J gene is TRBJ2-1, the V gene TRBV30; 8 bases match TRBD1. Germline values: CDR1 GTSNPN, CDR2 SVGIG (reference sequence). This CDR3 comprises 16 residues. Trimming at V came to 2 bases and at J to 5 bases, leaving 11 bases not matched to a gene. The CDR3 reads CAWSLLGQGTHNEQFF. CDR3 nucleotides: TGTGCCTGGAGTCTCCTTGGACAGGGAACCCACAATGAGCAGTTCTTC.

The genes are TRBV27 and TRBJ1-1; D gene uncertain. Germline assignment: CDR1 MNHEY and CDR2 SMNVEV (reference sequence). Trimming pared 3 bases from V and 3 bases from J, leaving 14 bases between. The length of the CDR3 is 15 residues. CDR3 sequence: CASSFDPGRDTEAFF. The CDR3 nucleotides are TGTGCCAGCAGTTTCGACCCCGGGAGAGACACTGAAGCTTTCTTT.

This clone appeared a few times. The chain employs TRBV6-5 and TRBJ2-7; weak D call: TRBD2 (5 bases). Germline V gene lookup returns CDR1 MNHEY and CDR2 SVGAGI. The CDR3 has 13 residues. V lost 4 bases to trimming and J lost 5 bases, with 12 bases between them. The chain's CDR3 is CASSFYGVHEQYF. CDR3 nucleotide sequence: TGTGCCAGCAGTTTCTACGGGGTGCACGAGCAGTACTTC.

The genes are TRBV5-4 and TRBJ2-3, with D hard to call. The CDR3 has 16 amino acids. Per germline, CDR1 SGHNT and CDR2 YYREEE (reference sequence). Trimming shortened V by 2 bases and J by 0 bases, and 13 bases separated the two germline ends. The DNA for the CDR3 is TGTGCCAGCAGCTTAGACACTGATTCTAGCACAGATACGCAGTATTTT. It specifies CASSLDTDSSTDTQYF.

This clone was counted a few times. The V call is TRBV6-6, the J call TRBJ2-7; a weak D match, TRBD2 (6 bases). The CDR3 runs 15 residues. Looked up from germline, CDR1 is MNHNY and CDR2 is SVGAGI (reference sequence). Deletions cut 8 bases from V and 1 base from J, with 18 bases between. The CDR3 nucleotides are TGTGCCAGCCGACTCCAGGGCGGAGGGTCCTACGAGCAGTACTTC. It encodes CASRLQGGGSYEQYF.

The rearrangement links TRBV6-5 to TRBJ1-5, with D perhaps matching TRBD1 (5 bases). Germline V CDR1 and CDR2: MNHEY, SVGAGI. The V end was cut by 4 bases, the J end by 7 bases, with 14 bases between. The CDR3 is 14 residues long. The CDR3 loop is CASSFYRTDQPQHF. The CDR3 DNA reads TGTGCCAGCAGTTTCTACAGGACGGACCAGCCCCAGCATTTT.

This chain links TRBV11-2 with TRBJ2-1, with TRBD1 identical over 7 bases. The CDR3 loop spans 14 amino acids. After removal of 5 bases from V and 4 bases from J, the junction contained 5 bases not matched to a gene. CDR1 is SGHAT, CDR2 FQNNGV, per germline. Here the CDR3 DNA reads TGTGCCAGCAGCCTTCTACAGGGGTACAATGAGCAGTTCTTC. This encodes CASSLLQGYNEQFF.

V gene TRBV19 combines with J gene TRBJ2-2, with 10 bases identical to TRBD2. Germline assignment: CDR1 LNHDA and CDR2 SQIVND (reference sequence). With V trimmed by 7 bases and J by 6 bases, 8 bases remained unmatched. The CDR3 consists of 15 residues. The CDR3, as DNA: TGTGCCAGTAATCCTAGCGGGAGTCGGTCCGGGGAGCTGTTTTTT. Its translation: CASNPSGSRSGELFF.

The chain carries TRBV7-9 and TRBJ2-6; TRBD2 matches at 7 bases. Germline V CDR1 and CDR2: SEHNR, FQNEAQ (reference sequence). V was clipped by 4 bases and J by 0 bases; unmatched bases: 6. The CDR3 spans 17 residues. The CDR3 protein is CASSSPAGDSGANVLTF. CDR3 in DNA: TGTGCCAGCAGCTCCCCCGCGGGGGACTCTGGGGCCAACGTCCTGACTTTC.